These T cell receptor beta chains were read from a single sample in a study of T cell repertoires in cytomegalovirus infection. TCRdb re-called the reads through MiXCR, storing one row per CDR3 protein. This sample carries 400,000 or so distinct CDR3 sequences, roughly 20% of them seen once, and the ten largest clones take under 9%. Sequencing was done on a sample of PBMCs. These receptors were taken from a human donor in good health (CMV status not recorded). Some clones in this sample may be carry-over from other donors' samples. Both conserved end residues are part of each CDR3. Fields, in order: J gene, V gene, CDR3 protein.

J: TRBJ1-2
V: TRBV7-2
CDR3: CASSETGQGYTF

J: TRBJ1-2
V: TRBV5-1
CDR3: CASSPMGQTYGYTF

J: TRBJ2-7
V: TRBV4-1
CDR3: CASSDWSRTGGYEQYF

J: TRBJ2-1
V: TRBV3-1
CDR3: CASSQGRALDVAEQFF

J: TRBJ2-2
V: TRBV7-2
CDR3: CASSPGGGNTGELFF

J: TRBJ2-2
V: TRBV6-5
CDR3: CASSYGTAGELFF

J: TRBJ1-1
V: TRBV19
CDR3: CASSIEGGGNTEAFF

J: TRBJ2-5
V: TRBV10-3
CDR3: CAISESGAGQETQYF

J: TRBJ1-2
V: TRBV7-2
CDR3: CASSQNSGAFYGYTF

J: TRBJ1-6
V: TRBV7-2
CDR3: CASSLGRAWRNNSPLHF

J: TRBJ1-2
V: TRBV5-1
CDR3: CASSLSLQDVYTF

J: TRBJ2-2
V: TRBV7-6
CDR3: CASSLIWGGGNTGELFF

J: TRBJ2-1
V: TRBV7-2
CDR3: CASSSDRAAYNEQFF

J: TRBJ2-3
V: TRBV30
CDR3: CAWSSGGSSTDTQYF

J: TRBJ2-1
V: TRBV6-2/TRBV6-3
CDR3: CASRTGLAVYNEQFF

J: TRBJ1-5
V: TRBV29-1
CDR3: CSVGGTGDQPQHF

J: TRBJ2-1
V: TRBV24-1
CDR3: CATSAAGGPNYNEQFF

J: TRBJ2-3
V: TRBV5-1
CDR3: CASSYRTLASDTQYF

J: TRBJ1-2
V: TRBV10-3
CDR3: CAISTLDRGNYGYTF

J: TRBJ1-1
V: TRBV20-1
CDR3: CSALTGTGMITEAFF

J: TRBJ2-5
V: TRBV11-2
CDR3: CASSWGGETQYF

J: TRBJ1-2
V: TRBV14
CDR3: CASSPGFVGSGYTF

J: TRBJ2-4
V: TRBV3-1
CDR3: CASSPLRGGGIQYF

J: TRBJ2-7
V: TRBV7-2
CDR3: CASRRDSYEQYF

J: TRBJ2-1
V: TRBV28
CDR3: CASSSGFGAYNEQFF

J: TRBJ2-6
V: TRBV11-2
CDR3: CASSSRGKGANVLTF

J: TRBJ2-1
V: TRBV27
CDR3: CASMAGAYNEQFF

J: TRBJ2-2
V: TRBV2
CDR3: CASTRQAGELFF